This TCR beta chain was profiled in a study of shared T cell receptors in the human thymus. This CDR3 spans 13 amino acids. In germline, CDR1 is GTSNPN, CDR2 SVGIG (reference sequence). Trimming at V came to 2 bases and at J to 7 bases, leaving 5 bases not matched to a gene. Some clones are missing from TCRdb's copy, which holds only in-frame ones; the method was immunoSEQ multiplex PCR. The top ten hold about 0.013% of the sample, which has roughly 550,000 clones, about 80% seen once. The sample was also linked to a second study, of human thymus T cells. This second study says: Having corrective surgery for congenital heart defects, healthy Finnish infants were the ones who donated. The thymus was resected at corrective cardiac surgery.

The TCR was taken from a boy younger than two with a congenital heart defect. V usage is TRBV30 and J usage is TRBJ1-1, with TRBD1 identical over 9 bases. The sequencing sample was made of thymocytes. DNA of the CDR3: TGTGCCTGGAGTCTTACAGGGGGCCGTGAAGCTTTCTTT. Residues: CAWSLTGGREAFF.